This T cell receptor (beta chain) derives from a study of T cell repertoires in cytomegalovirus infection. TCRdb analysed the reads with MiXCR anew, one entry per CDR3 protein. The table includes 45,000 to 50,000 distinct CDR3 sequences, roughly 19% detected once. This clonotype was seen many times. Its cognate antigen is unknown. The CDR3 has 13 amino acids. Germline V gene data show CDR1 as SEHNR and CDR2 as FQNEAQ (reference sequence). The germline V and J ends were trimmed by 5 bases and 10 bases, with 15 bases remaining between them. Regarding the study as a whole: Ex vivo responses were dominated by HLA-C-restricted CMV-specific TCR beta clonotypes.

The genes are TRBV7-9 and TRBJ2-1; TRBD2 might be the D (6 bases). The source of this sequence is a human donor in good health (CMV status not recorded). Some clones in this sample may be carry-over from other donors' samples. Specimen: CD8+ T cells from cultured PBMCs, collected from culture after CMV antigen stimulation. The DNA for the CDR3 is TGTGCCAGCAGCATGGTTGGGGGAGGAGAGCAGTTCTTC. Protein: CASSMVGGGEQFF.